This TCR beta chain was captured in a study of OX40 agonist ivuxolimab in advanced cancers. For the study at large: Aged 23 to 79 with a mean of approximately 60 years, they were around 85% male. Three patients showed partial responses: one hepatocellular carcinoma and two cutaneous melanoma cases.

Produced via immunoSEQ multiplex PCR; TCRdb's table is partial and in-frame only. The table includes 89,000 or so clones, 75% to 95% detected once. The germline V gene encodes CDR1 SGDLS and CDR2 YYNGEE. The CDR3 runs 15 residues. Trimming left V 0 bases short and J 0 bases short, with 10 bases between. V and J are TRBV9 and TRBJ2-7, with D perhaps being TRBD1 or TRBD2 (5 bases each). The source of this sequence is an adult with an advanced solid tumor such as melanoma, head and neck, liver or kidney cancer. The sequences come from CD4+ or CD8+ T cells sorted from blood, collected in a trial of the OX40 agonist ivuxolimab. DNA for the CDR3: TGTGCCAGCAGCGTAGGGGACGCAGTCTCCTACGAGCAGTACTTC. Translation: CASSVGDAVSYEQYF.